This is a list of T cell receptor beta chains from one sample in a study of blood T cell repertoires in COVID-19. The method was immunoSEQ multiplex PCR; TCRdb's version includes in-frame clones alone and lacks a portion of them. The sample records about 230,000 clones, approximately 85% being singletons. Sequenced: peripheral blood. These receptors came from a man aged 50 or older with COVID-19, enrolled during active disease. Each CDR3 is given without its conserved first and last residue. The order of the fields is J gene, V gene, D gene, CDR3 protein. The D gene is left open where the match is weak.

j_call: TRBJ1-1
v_call: TRBV15
d_call: -
cdr3_aa: ATSREPGRNTEAF

j_call: TRBJ1-5
v_call: TRBV30
d_call: -
cdr3_aa: AWSVGLNQPQH

j_call: TRBJ2-1
v_call: TRBV25-1
d_call: TRBD2
cdr3_aa: ASSSLAGSSYNEQF

j_call: TRBJ2-1
v_call: TRBV27
d_call: -
cdr3_aa: ASSTLDRRSYNEQF

j_call: TRBJ2-2
v_call: TRBV15
d_call: -
cdr3_aa: ATSRVPQGNTGELF

j_call: TRBJ1-6
v_call: TRBV19
d_call: TRBD1
cdr3_aa: ASSIMGTVDSPLH

j_call: TRBJ2-7
v_call: TRBV6-5
d_call: TRBD1
cdr3_aa: ASSGTVYEQY

j_call: TRBJ1-2
v_call: TRBV5-4
d_call: TRBD1
cdr3_aa: ASSSGDSVDYGYT

j_call: TRBJ2-3
v_call: TRBV9
d_call: -
cdr3_aa: ASKYGPGPKTSTDTQY

j_call: TRBJ2-1
v_call: TRBV19
d_call: TRBD2
cdr3_aa: ASSISSGGVHNEQF

j_call: TRBJ1-1
v_call: TRBV7-9
d_call: -
cdr3_aa: ASSLSGLGPNTEAF

j_call: TRBJ1-4
v_call: TRBV19
d_call: -
cdr3_aa: ASSIVLPNGEKLF

j_call: TRBJ2-5
v_call: TRBV5-1
d_call: TRBD1
cdr3_aa: ASNGQGETQY

j_call: TRBJ1-1
v_call: TRBV19
d_call: -
cdr3_aa: ASSIRKGGYEAF

j_call: TRBJ2-1
v_call: TRBV25-1
d_call: -
cdr3_aa: ASTPTDRGINEQF

j_call: TRBJ1-4
v_call: TRBV2
d_call: -
cdr3_aa: ASSDSTAATNEKLF

j_call: TRBJ1-2
v_call: TRBV4-3
d_call: -
cdr3_aa: ASSPEYTAYYGYT

j_call: TRBJ2-3
v_call: TRBV7-3
d_call: -
cdr3_aa: ASSPHTGSDTQY

j_call: TRBJ2-1
v_call: TRBV4-3
d_call: TRBD2
cdr3_aa: ASSGPRSGGYYNEQF

j_call: TRBJ2-5
v_call: TRBV20-1
d_call: TRBD1
cdr3_aa: SASGRDRGLQETQY

j_call: TRBJ2-3
v_call: TRBV5-4
d_call: -
cdr3_aa: ASSPTGGTGTDTQY

j_call: TRBJ2-5
v_call: TRBV5-1
d_call: TRBD2
cdr3_aa: ASSVASGGAYMETQY

j_call: TRBJ2-1
v_call: TRBV7-3
d_call: -
cdr3_aa: ASSLTGTPSYNEQF

j_call: TRBJ1-2
v_call: TRBV10-3
d_call: -
cdr3_aa: AISDLSTNYGYT

j_call: TRBJ1-1
v_call: TRBV7-9
d_call: TRBD1
cdr3_aa: ASSLAWDRVVEAF

j_call: TRBJ1-6
v_call: TRBV5-1
d_call: TRBD1
cdr3_aa: ASSPSGDRVTSPLH

j_call: TRBJ1-2
v_call: TRBV3-1/TRBV3-2
d_call: TRBD1
cdr3_aa: ASSQGQGARGYT

j_call: TRBJ1-1
v_call: TRBV11-1
d_call: -
cdr3_aa: ASSFGFLNTEAF

j_call: TRBJ1-2
v_call: TRBV19
d_call: TRBD1
cdr3_aa: ASSGYRGDYGYT

j_call: TRBJ1-1
v_call: TRBV18
d_call: TRBD1
cdr3_aa: ASSLGTGGLKNTEAF

j_call: TRBJ1-5
v_call: TRBV9
d_call: -
cdr3_aa: ASSVDGGLGQPQH

j_call: TRBJ2-2
v_call: TRBV5-4
d_call: TRBD1
cdr3_aa: ASSHRQGPNTGELF

j_call: TRBJ1-1
v_call: TRBV5-4
d_call: -
cdr3_aa: ASSSKGKGREAEAF

j_call: TRBJ1-4
v_call: TRBV4-1
d_call: -
cdr3_aa: ASSQRAATNEKLF

j_call: TRBJ2-3
v_call: TRBV2
d_call: TRBD2
cdr3_aa: ASRGGDPTDTQY

j_call: TRBJ1-4
v_call: TRBV7-8
d_call: TRBD1
cdr3_aa: ASSEDRLRGFTTNEKLF

j_call: TRBJ1-2
v_call: TRBV14
d_call: -
cdr3_aa: ASSQSRGNYGYT

j_call: TRBJ1-5
v_call: TRBV7-9
d_call: -
cdr3_aa: ASSSGEGNQPQH

j_call: TRBJ2-3
v_call: TRBV7-9
d_call: TRBD1
cdr3_aa: ASSFGQGGSDTQY

j_call: TRBJ2-7
v_call: TRBV4-2
d_call: -
cdr3_aa: ASSQDLLVSYEQY

j_call: TRBJ2-1
v_call: TRBV11-2
d_call: -
cdr3_aa: ASSLDLLAGDYNEQF

j_call: TRBJ2-3
v_call: TRBV6-4
d_call: TRBD2
cdr3_aa: ASSDGTSGTDTQY

j_call: TRBJ2-1
v_call: TRBV5-5
d_call: -
cdr3_aa: ASSNPQGREQF

j_call: TRBJ2-2
v_call: TRBV3-1/TRBV3-2
d_call: TRBD2
cdr3_aa: ASSQGGGTGELF

j_call: TRBJ2-7
v_call: TRBV4-2
d_call: -
cdr3_aa: ASSLSLVYEQY

j_call: TRBJ2-1
v_call: TRBV6-6
d_call: -
cdr3_aa: ASSYAGPKNEQF

j_call: TRBJ2-1
v_call: TRBV5-1
d_call: TRBD1
cdr3_aa: ASSLGGGAYNEQF

j_call: TRBJ1-2
v_call: TRBV7-6
d_call: -
cdr3_aa: ASSPNSRSYYGYT

j_call: TRBJ2-4
v_call: TRBV5-5
d_call: TRBD1
cdr3_aa: ASSVGQGLWVAKNIQY

j_call: TRBJ2-7
v_call: TRBV4-3
d_call: TRBD1
cdr3_aa: ASSQDDRVSYEQY

j_call: TRBJ2-7
v_call: TRBV18
d_call: TRBD1
cdr3_aa: ASSLPTGSISYEQY

j_call: TRBJ2-5
v_call: TRBV3-1/TRBV3-2
d_call: TRBD1
cdr3_aa: ASSQDKVGTGLETQY

j_call: TRBJ2-5
v_call: TRBV6-2/TRBV6-3
d_call: TRBD2
cdr3_aa: ASSYLLGLAGSQETQY

j_call: TRBJ2-4
v_call: TRBV19
d_call: -
cdr3_aa: ASVDYLDIQY

j_call: TRBJ1-1
v_call: TRBV2
d_call: -
cdr3_aa: ASSDYGNTEAF

j_call: TRBJ2-3
v_call: TRBV13
d_call: -
cdr3_aa: ATEDSSSTDTQY